This T cell receptor (beta chain) was captured by sequencing in a study of early T cells in non-severe SARS-CoV-2 infection. Study-wide context: Bulk RNA isolated from unsorted whole blood underwent sequencing; chains were not paired.

Findings of the study overall: The VDJdb matching leaned toward anti-spike CD8 responses and overlooked private and CD4 specificities.

This clonotype turned up a few times. The target antigen is unknown. CDR3 length: 14 amino acids. V shed 3 bases and J shed 2 bases, with 9 bases lying between them. The germline V gene has CDR1 LGHNT and CDR2 FRNRAP. Individually, cDNA molecules had unique molecular identifiers attached to them. MiXCR was run by TCRdb on the 5' RACE reads, yielding one entry per CDR3 protein. The table shows more than 90,000 distinct CDR3 sequences, with 11% occurring only once. The sample taken for sequencing was whole blood. This TCR was recovered from an adult who was a healthcare worker with PCR-confirmed SARS-CoV-2 infection or an uninfected control (not recorded which). This chain uses TRBV12-5 with TRBJ2-3, with a tentative D call TRBD1 (6 bases). The CDR3 DNA reads as TGTGCTAGTGGTTTATCAGGGGCCACAGATACGCAGTATTTT. The encoded protein is CASGLSGATDTQYF.